These T cell receptor beta chains were read from a single sample in a study of T cell repertoires in cytomegalovirus infection. TCRdb re-called the reads with MiXCR, one entry per CDR3 protein. The table lists approximately 500,000 distinct CDR3 sequences, 11% of them singletons. Sequenced input: PBMCs. The receptors were gathered from a human donor in good health (CMV status not recorded). Some clones in this sample may be carry-over from other donors' samples. Each CDR3 is given with its conserved first and last residue.

v_call: TRBV7-9
j_call: TRBJ2-2
cdr3_aa: CASSLAGAAGDGGELFF

v_call: TRBV6-1
j_call: TRBJ2-2
cdr3_aa: CASSAYQPSTGELFF

v_call: TRBV6-6
j_call: TRBJ1-5
cdr3_aa: CASSYSFTGNQPQHF

v_call: TRBV7-2
j_call: TRBJ2-3
cdr3_aa: CASNDRGRTDTQYF

v_call: TRBV7-2
j_call: TRBJ1-2
cdr3_aa: CASSTRPSSGGYTF

v_call: TRBV12-3/TRBV12-4
j_call: TRBJ1-5
cdr3_aa: CASSPDLSNQPQHF

v_call: TRBV27
j_call: TRBJ2-5
cdr3_aa: CASCLTGEETQYF

v_call: TRBV14
j_call: TRBJ2-7
cdr3_aa: CASSQYGLEQYF

v_call: TRBV11-2
j_call: TRBJ2-3
cdr3_aa: CASSLDSWTSGSVLGVDTQYF

v_call: TRBV7-2
j_call: TRBJ2-7
cdr3_aa: CASSLGVDEQYF

v_call: TRBV19
j_call: TRBJ1-1
cdr3_aa: CASKSQGLVDTEAFF

v_call: TRBV5-1
j_call: TRBJ2-7
cdr3_aa: CASSPRQGTYEQYF

v_call: TRBV6-5
j_call: TRBJ2-7
cdr3_aa: CASSYGGENYEQYF

v_call: TRBV5-1
j_call: TRBJ2-1
cdr3_aa: CASSQPRQGYNEQFF

v_call: TRBV11-2
j_call: TRBJ2-3
cdr3_aa: CASSSLRGASTDTQYF

v_call: TRBV4-1
j_call: TRBJ1-3
cdr3_aa: CASSLRLTSGNTIYF

v_call: TRBV29-1
j_call: TRBJ2-3
cdr3_aa: CSVLTSGGTAQYF

v_call: TRBV19
j_call: TRBJ1-5
cdr3_aa: CASSMRQSSNQPQHF

v_call: TRBV10-3
j_call: TRBJ1-4
cdr3_aa: CAISEEGGEGLFF

v_call: TRBV28
j_call: TRBJ1-2
cdr3_aa: CASSLGQGGFGNYGYTF

v_call: TRBV7-8
j_call: TRBJ2-3
cdr3_aa: CASSTRTRRDTQYF

v_call: TRBV5-1
j_call: TRBJ2-6
cdr3_aa: CASSLGLSSRSGANVLTF

v_call: TRBV7-9
j_call: TRBJ2-7
cdr3_aa: CASSRPARTGTYEQYF

v_call: TRBV6-1
j_call: TRBJ2-3
cdr3_aa: CASSDLLTDTQYF

v_call: TRBV23-1
j_call: TRBJ1-2
cdr3_aa: CASSQDTYSYGYTF